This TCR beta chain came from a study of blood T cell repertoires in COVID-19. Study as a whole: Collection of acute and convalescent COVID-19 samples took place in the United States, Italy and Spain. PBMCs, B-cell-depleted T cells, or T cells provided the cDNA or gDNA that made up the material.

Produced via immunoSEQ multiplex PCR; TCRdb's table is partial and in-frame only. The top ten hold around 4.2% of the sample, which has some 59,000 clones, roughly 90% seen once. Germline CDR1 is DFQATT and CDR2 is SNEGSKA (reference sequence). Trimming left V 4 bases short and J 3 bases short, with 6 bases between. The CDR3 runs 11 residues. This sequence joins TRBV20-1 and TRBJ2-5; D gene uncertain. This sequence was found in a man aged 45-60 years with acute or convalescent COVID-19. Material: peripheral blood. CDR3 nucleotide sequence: TGCAGTGCTATAGTGGAAGAGACCCAGTACTTC. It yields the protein CSAIVEETQYF.